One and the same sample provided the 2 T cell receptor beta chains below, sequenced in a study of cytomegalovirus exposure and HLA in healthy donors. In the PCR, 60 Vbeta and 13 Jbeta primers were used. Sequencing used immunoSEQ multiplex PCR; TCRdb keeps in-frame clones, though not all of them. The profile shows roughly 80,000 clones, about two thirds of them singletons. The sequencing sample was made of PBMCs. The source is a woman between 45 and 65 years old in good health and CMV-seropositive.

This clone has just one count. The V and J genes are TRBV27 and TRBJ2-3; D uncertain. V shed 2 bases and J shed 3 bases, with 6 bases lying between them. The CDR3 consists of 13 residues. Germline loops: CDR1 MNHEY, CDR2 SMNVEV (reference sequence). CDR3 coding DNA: TGTGCCAGCAGTTTAATCGTGACAGATACGCAGTATTTT. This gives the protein CASSLIVTDTQYF.

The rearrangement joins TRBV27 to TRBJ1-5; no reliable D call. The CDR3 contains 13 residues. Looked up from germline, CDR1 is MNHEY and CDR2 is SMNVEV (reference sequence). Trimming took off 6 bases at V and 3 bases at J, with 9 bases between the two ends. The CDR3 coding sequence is TGTGCCAGCAGAAACACGTTCAATCAGCCCCAGCATTTT. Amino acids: CASRNTFNQPQHF.